This T cell receptor (delta chain) is from a study of Vδ1+ human thymocytes. V was clipped by 7 bases and J by 10 bases, with 19 bases between them. Germline V CDR1 and CDR2: TSWWSYY, QGS. The CDR3 length is 13 residues. The template was reverse-transcribed extracted RNA. The CDR3 regions were amplified by multiplex PCR from V-gene primers to a constant-region primer. TCRdb repeated clone calling on the multiplex PCR reads with CATT. The profile shows under 85,000 delta-chain clones, 30% to 45% of them singletons. This clone was found a few times. As yet, its antigen is unknown. Study conclusions and caveats: In the thymus, TRG and TRD repertoires looked highly polyclonal with Gaussian CDR3 lengths.

This TCR was recovered from a boy younger than two who had congenital heart surgery. This chain uses TRDV1 with TRDJ1; D gene uncertain. Specimen: Vdelta1+ gamma-delta thymocytes from the thymus. Sample subset: FACS-sorted CD3+ TCRalphabeta- TCRVdelta1+ TCRVdelta2- thymocytes. The CDR3 DNA reads TGTGCTCTTGCGCCCCAGGCTCGATGTTCACTCATCTTT. This translates into CALAPQARCSLIF.